The following is a T cell receptor (beta chain) sequence with its context. There is no known antigen for this receptor. In total, over 600 healthy bone marrow donors made up the cohort. All cohort members were sampled while nominally healthy, although unrecorded immune exposures were likely present. The donor was CMV seropositive and belonged to the group of 250 to 350 seropositive cohort members. Every donor gave a peripheral blood sample, and the peripheral blood mononuclear cells from that sample were used for TCR beta sequencing. Genomic DNA was extracted from the blood cell samples with the Qiagen DNeasy Blood Extraction Kit. Receptors were amplified or captured by the immunoSEQ multiplex PCR assay. For the multiplex PCR, a mixture combining 60 forward primers for TCR Vbeta segments and 13 reverse primers for TCR Jbeta segments was used. The CDR3 region of rearranged TCR beta genes was amplified from genomic DNA with a multiplex PCR assay. On the Illumina HiSeq System, the amplified TCR beta libraries were sequenced as 87-base-pair reads. Concerning the study's data processing: A later analysis tallied 75 million to 95 million unique TCR beta chains across the 666 repertoires, and about 12 million of those chains were shared by two or more donors. To remove PCR and sequencing errors, raw reads were error-corrected and collapsed into unique sequences using a nearest-neighbor algorithm that merged closely related sequences. V, D and J gene segments were assigned by aligning CDR3 sequences to IMGT reference sequences. For a sequence to be retained, a match of at least six nucleotides to both a V gene segment and a J gene segment was required. A rearrangement was called productive if the CDR3 had no stop codons and remained in frame with V and J, and every other rearrangement was called non-productive. CDR3 was defined by IMGT convention, running from the second conserved V-encoded cysteine to the conserved J-encoded phenylalanine. The earlier analysis of 550 to 650 of the donors excluded any sequence lacking an unambiguous match to a single V gene segment. In an earlier analysis of almost 600 of the donors, a V segment was called functional when productive rearrangements were above 56.7%, and segregating when the standard deviation between donors exceeded 5%. To diagnose cytomegalovirus status from the catalog of TCR beta chain sequences, a statistical classification framework was built. In a later analysis, TCR nucleotide sequences were compared against IMGT/GENE-DB human TR gene sequences so that V and J genes could be assigned. The TCRdist pipeline was used in a later analysis to assign CDR3 sequences and most-parsimonious VDJ recombination scenarios. In a later analysis, every TCR beta chain was defined by the combination of its CDR3 amino acid sequence and its V-gene family, and reads without a unique V-gene family were dropped. In a later analysis, approximately 590 highly shared, low-generation-probability nucleotide sequences were removed to address suspected cross-contamination and a sequencing artifact. A later analysis calculated a clonal expansion index for each public chain from normalized within-repertoire ranks of inferred template counts. A later analysis computed generation probabilities with a VDJ recombination model fitted to out-of-frame rearrangements, and checked the results against IGoR. In a later analysis, TCR-TCR, TCR-HLA and TCR-CMV co-occurrence was scored with hypergeometric tests, and a repertoire-size bias correction was applied to TCR pairs. A later analysis estimated false discovery rates by permuting HLA or CMV assignments 20 times. In a later analysis, co-occurring TCRs were grouped using DBSCAN, with TCRdist sequence similarity added in when clustering inside HLA-allele-positive subsets. Repertoires with fewer than 30,000 or more than 120,000 public chains were left out of co-occurrence clustering, as were several repertoires with anomalous nucleotide sharing. Sourced from immuneACCESS, this table was stored by TCRdb with only in-frame sequences that have V and J called. A share of the clones is absent; for the studies checked, an unresolved V gene accounts for under half, and the remainder has no known explanation. Clone size and the V and J calls come from that table; the DNA yielded D and trimming. This sample's table lists 100,000 to 150,000 clones. Approximately 1.7% of the sample is in the top ten clones.

This entry comes from a study of cytomegalovirus exposure and HLA in healthy donors (dated by TCRdb to the late 2010s). For context, the study as a whole: An earlier analysis of some 620 of the donors reported 276 Gb of sequence data and 95 million to 130 million unique TCR beta sequences obtained from about 179 million T cells. To predict cytomegalovirus infection status, the study brought together high-throughput TCR immunosequencing, statistical association of individual TCRs with disease status, and machine learning. HLA typing included class I and class II loci at four-digit resolution. A later genetic analysis used genome-wide SNP genotypes for about 60% of the roughly 700 donors, treating that subset as a discovery cohort. Of the approximately 400 genotyped donors, 75% to 85% were placed in the genetic ancestry cluster associated with self-reported Caucasian donors. Around 300 gigabases of sequencing data and 78 million or so unique TCR sequences were included in an early release covering about 600 HLA-typed donors. An earlier analysis of around 640 of the donors used high-throughput TCR beta sequencing to judge whether each TCR beta V gene segment behaved as functional or pseudogenic. Among some 410 genotyped donors of the cohort, an average of around 240,000 unique TCR beta nucleotide sequences were sequenced per donor, about a sixth of them non-productive. The study was designed to test whether signatures of past pathogen exposure could be identified by cataloging public T cell receptors. A separate validation cohort of 100 to 150 different subjects was used in addition to the roughly 700-subject first cohort. Rather than using new phenotypic data, the later analysis identified candidate immune exposures from TCR beta sequences and from how often those sequences occurred across donors. All discovery cohort repertoires had been generated on a single sequencing platform. The study profiled the T cell repertoires of some 610 subjects by immunosequencing and related them to cytomegalovirus serostatus. A later analysis re-examined previously published TCR beta repertoires from 500 to 700 donors and added high-resolution HLA genotyping to investigate patterns of TCR occurrence. The number of donors typed differed by locus, with about 629-640 for A, B, C, DRB1 and DQB1, around 500 for DQA1, 606 for DPA1, and about 450 for DPB1. About five DR-DQ haplotypes were handled as single units for association and clustering, since linkage in the cohort was strong. Donor age, sex, ethnicity and CMV serostatus were compiled together with the repertoire data.

On the study overall, not on this receptor specifically: The cohort was sequenced for TCR beta chains only, and without alpha or paired-chain data the features that could be detected were limited. Because the 87-base-pair reads could not distinguish some IMGT-functional V segments, including TRBV6-2 and TRBV6-3, those segments were excluded. In a later analysis, HLA-associated TCR beta chains were found to be more clonally expanded and to have lower generation probabilities than equally common non-associated chains. Immune exposure information for the cohort was limited to CMV serostatus. A cluster of highly shared sequence variants was judged likely to be a technical artifact of the sequencing pipeline. The authors suggested that the approach could potentially be extended to other disease states and immunological phenotypes. When HLA alleles, especially DR and DQ, strongly co-occurred, TCR associations were difficult to assign to individual alleles. A later analysis associated 15,000 or so TCR beta sequences with specific HLA alleles at a false discovery rate of 0.05. In a later analysis, several top co-occurrence clusters were reported to appear linked to parvovirus B19, influenza, CMV and Epstein-Barr virus. Linkage disequilibrium might explain the correlated functional status among segregating V segments, but an unknown experimental factor could not be ruled out. Across donors, most TCR sequences were observed very rarely, whereas some public TCRs were present in many individuals. The classifier was reported to diagnose cytomegalovirus status with high specificity and sensitivity in both the original and validation cohorts. A total of fewer than 200 TCR beta chains were listed by the study as associated with cytomegalovirus. Three of the identified cytomegalovirus-associated TCR beta chains were confirmed in vitro to be specific for cytomegalovirus antigens. Because counts were too low, 15 to 20 rarely observed V segments, including chromosome 9 orphons, were excluded from the earlier analysis of some 590 of the donors. HLA typing was unavailable for some donors at each locus, so association tests used only the typed subset. Most CMV-associated TCR beta chains appeared to be HLA-restricted in a later analysis, and the HLA associations seemed to be driven largely by CMV exposure. A further reported finding was that TCR beta sequences accurately predicted the HLA-A and HLA-B alleles for most subjects in the first cohort. A later genetic analysis associated a missense DCLRE1C variant with V-gene and J-gene trimming of TCR beta chains, and an independent cohort replicated the association. In a later genetic analysis, fewer N-insertions in productive TCRs were reported among donors in an Asian-associated ancestry cluster than the roughly 670-donor mean. In an earlier analysis of some 540 of the donors, most TCR beta V segments appeared in productive rearrangements about 87% or about 30% of the time, broadly matching IMGT annotations. Presence/absence analyses assumed roughly uniform sequencing depth across donors, an assumption that may not hold. According to a later analysis, TCR association rates differed among HLA loci, with DRB1 alleles showing the most associated TCRs and HLA-C alleles showing the fewest.

Trimming accounts for 3 bases at V and 4 bases at J, while the number of junction bases matched to no gene is 4. The cysteine opens and the phenylalanine closes a CDR3 of 16 amino acids. Just CDR3 DNA is preserved here, 48 bases in frame from base 1. Taken from the germline V gene, the CDR1 and CDR2 loops are MDHEN and SYDVKM. The clonotype comes from a woman in her 40s in good health and CMV-seropositive. The sample taken for sequencing was PBMCs. The chain was built from TRBV28 and TRBJ2-3, with TRBD2 identical over 13 junction bases. The DNA sequence reads TGTGCCAGCAGTTTTGCGACTAGCGGGAGGCCAGATACGCAGTATTTT. Its amino acids are CASSFATSGRPDTQYF.